Presented here are 23 T cell receptor beta chains from one specimen sequenced in a study of human T cells and chemical hapten exposure. Noted time point: patch test 3, about 24 weeks after DPC sensitization. Documented treatment: therapeutic diphenylcyclopropenone sensitization with weekly scalp DPC. Using its own MiXCR run on the RACE reads, TCRdb lists one record per CDR3 protein. The sample gives 95,000 to 150,000 distinct CDR3 sequences, approximately 10% of which show up once; over 2% is in the top ten. This specimen consisted of whole blood, obtained in connection with sensitization to the hapten diphenylcyclopropenone (DPC). The receptors derive from a woman between 45 and 60 years old with alopecia areata. Some clones in this sample may be carry-over from other donors' samples.

This clonotype was seen ten or more times. The rearrangement joins TRBV20-1 to TRBJ1-3; unclear D gene. V lost 3 bases and J 7 bases, leaving 10 bases between the germline ends. CDR1 DFQATT and CDR2 SNEGSKA come from the germline V gene (reference sequence). The CDR3 loop spans 12 amino acids. The CDR3 protein is CSARQVSNTIYF. Written as DNA, the CDR3 is TGCAGTGCTAGGCAGGTTTCGAACACCATATATTTT.

This sequence joins TRBV3-1 and TRBJ2-5; D possibly corresponds to TRBD2 (6 bases). CDR3 size: 18 residues. V was trimmed by 3 bases and J by 1 base, leaving 21 bases between them. Germline V gives CDR1 LGHDT, CDR2 YNNKEL (reference sequence). The CDR3 loop reads CASSHEVLGDSLQETQYF. For the CDR3, the DNA is TGTGCCAGCAGCCATGAAGTTTTAGGGGACTCCCTCCAAGAGACCCAGTACTTC.

This clonotype was counted only a few times. The rearrangement links TRBV7-9 to TRBJ1-1; D unclear. The CDR3 spans 12 residues. Per the germline V gene, CDR1 is SEHNR and CDR2 is FQNEAQ (reference sequence). With 5 bases removed from V and 3 bases from J, the gap between germline ends came to 7 bases. The CDR3 region is CASSPEYTEAFF. In DNA form, the CDR3 reads TGTGCCAGCAGCCCGGAGTACACTGAAGCTTTCTTT.

The chain is built from TRBV6-5 and TRBJ1-5; D is undetermined. The V end lost 2 bases, the J end lost 0 bases, and 5 bases lay between the germline ends. The CDR3 is 14 residues long. CDR1 and CDR2 (germline): MNHEY, SVGAGI. The CDR3 region is CASSYKFSNQPQHF. DNA for the CDR3: TGTGCCAGCAGTTACAAATTTAGCAATCAGCCCCAGCATTTT.

This clonotype was found a few times. J is TRBJ2-1 and V is TRBV18, with a tentative D call TRBD2 (5 bases). V lost 3 bases to trimming and J lost 9 bases, with 9 bases between them. CDR1 KGHSH and CDR2 LQKENI come from the germline V gene. There are 12 residues in the CDR3. The CDR3 protein is CASSPSRGEQFF. DNA of the CDR3: TGTGCCAGCTCACCTAGCCGGGGTGAGCAGTTCTTC.

The chain has TRBV7-2 and TRBJ1-6, with D perhaps TRBD1 (5 bases). CDR1 is SGHTA and CDR2 is FQGNSA in the germline V gene. The CDR3 is 14 residues long. V shed 7 bases and J shed 9 bases, with 16 bases lying between them. CDR3 loop: CASTFRGAISPLHF. CDR3 DNA: TGTGCCAGCACCTTCCGTGGGGCGATTTCACCCCTCCACTTT. Looking up the rest from reference TRBV7-2 and TRBJ1-6 gives the full variable domain: GAGVSQSPSNKVTEKGKDVELRCDPISGHTALYWYRQSLGQGLEFLIYFQGNSAPDKSGLPSDRFSAERTGGSVSTLTIQRTQQEDSAVYLCASTFRGAISPLHFGNGTRLTVT.

V gene TRBV12-3 or TRBV12-4 combines with J gene TRBJ2-7, with 14 bases lining up with TRBD2. There are 21 residues in the CDR3. With V trimmed by 3 bases and J by 0 bases, 16 bases remained unmatched. The CDR3 sequence is CASSFYTGTSGSAWGSYEQYF. The CDR3, as DNA: TGTGCCAGCAGTTTCTATACGGGGACTAGCGGGAGTGCGTGGGGCTCCTACGAGCAGTACTTC.

V usage is TRBV18 and J usage is TRBJ2-7; possibly TRBD2 for D (5 bases). CDR1 and CDR2 from the germline V gene are KGHSH and LQKENI. V dropped 8 bases and J dropped 3 bases, with 17 bases sitting between them. The CDR3 covers 14 residues. CDR3 loop: CASAKDGGIYEQYF. As DNA, the CDR3 is TGTGCCAGCGCCAAGGACGGAGGTATCTACGAGCAGTACTTC.

This clonotype was seen a few times. V usage is TRBV4-2 and J usage is TRBJ2-7, with a possible D match to TRBD2 (5 bases). Germline values: CDR1 LGHNA, CDR2 YNFKEQ. V lost 4 bases to trimming and J lost 0 bases, with 16 bases between them. The CDR3 runs 16 residues. CDR3 region: CASSPSRGSSSYEQYF. The DNA of the CDR3 is TGTGCCAGCAGCCCCTCCCGGGGTTCGAGCTCCTACGAGCAGTACTTC.

There are a few counts of this clonotype. The V gene is TRBV10-3, the J gene TRBJ2-7; D may be TRBD1 (7 bases). Germline lookup yields CDR1 ENHRY and CDR2 SYGVKD. Trimming removed 4 bases from V and 1 base from J, with 14 bases in between. The CDR3 consists of 15 residues. The CDR3 reads CAISVETGTSYEQYF. The CDR3 DNA reads TGTGCCATCAGTGTAGAGACAGGGACTTCCTACGAGCAGTACTTC.

This chain links TRBV4-1 with TRBJ2-2; no clear D gene. Germline V gives CDR1 MGHRA, CDR2 YSYEKL. V shed 3 bases and J shed 8 bases, with 10 bases lying between them. The CDR3 length is 13 residues. The CDR3 spells CASSQKRAGELFF. The DNA for the CDR3 is TGCGCCAGCAGCCAGAAACGAGCAGGGGAGCTGTTTTTT.

The V gene is TRBV10-3, the J gene TRBJ2-6, with 12 nucleotides matching TRBD1. The CDR3 extends over 16 amino acids. The V gene's germline CDR1 is ENHRY and CDR2 SYGVKD. V lost 5 bases and J lost 2; bases outside the gene matches: 1. Here the CDR3 reads CAISRDRGPGANVLTF. CDR3 DNA: TGTGCCATCAGTAGGGACAGGGGGCCTGGGGCCAACGTCCTGACTTTC.

This clonotype appeared many times. The rearrangement links TRBV11-3 to TRBJ2-7; the match to TRBD2 covers 12 bases. The germline V gene encodes CDR1 SGHNT and CDR2 YENEEA. CDR3 length equals 16 residues. V trimming: 8 bases; J trimming: 4 bases; junction bases outside the gene matches: 12. CDR3 amino acids: CASSGATSGRLYEQYF. In nucleotides, the CDR3 is TGTGCCAGCTCAGGAGCCACTAGCGGGAGGTTGTACGAGCAGTACTTC.

V gene TRBV5-1 combines with J gene TRBJ2-1, with 12 nucleotides matching TRBD2. Germline-derived CDR1 and CDR2 are SGHRS and YFSETQ. The CDR3 is 16 amino acids. The junction had 5 bases not matched to a gene; V was cut back by 3 bases and J by 4 bases. The CDR3, as DNA: TGCGCCAGCAGCTCCAGGACTAGCGGGGTTTACAATGAGCAGTTCTTC. This translates into CASSSRTSGVYNEQFF.

Only a few counts were recorded for this clonotype. The chain employs TRBV5-1 and TRBJ1-1; no clear D. Germline CDR1 SGHRS, CDR2 YFSETQ. This CDR3 region has 14 residues. Trimming pared 0 bases from V and 7 bases from J, leaving 13 bases between. The chain's CDR3 is CASSLAMGLDEAFF. CDR3 in DNA: TGCGCCAGCAGCTTGGCCATGGGGTTGGATGAAGCTTTCTTT.

This clonotype was counted between two and nine times. The chain is built from TRBV24-1 and TRBJ2-2; D is undetermined. Looked up from germline, CDR1 is KGHDR and CDR2 is SFDVKD. Trimming took 4 bases from V and 3 from J, leaving 11 bases between them. This CDR3 has 15 residues. CDR3 coding DNA: TGTGCCACCAGTGACCCAGACTCCCACACCGGGGAGCTGTTTTTT. Amino acids: CATSDPDSHTGELFF.

The V call is TRBV29-1, the J call TRBJ2-1; 14 bases line up with TRBD2. The CDR3 runs 14 residues. Germline CDR1 SQVTM, CDR2 ANQGSEA. V lost 4 bases and J lost 12; bases outside the gene matches: 8. The CDR3 sequence is CSVGGLAGEVLQFF. The DNA of the CDR3 is TGCAGCGTTGGGGGACTAGCGGGAGAAGTTTTGCAGTTCTTC.

Ten or more counts support this clonotype. The rearrangement joins TRBV7-8 to TRBJ2-3; 9 nucleotides match TRBD2. CDR1 is SGHVS, CDR2 FQNEAQ, per germline. This CDR3 is built from 16 residues. The trim removed 1 base at V and 6 bases at J, leaving 8 bases unmatched. This CDR3 reads CASSLVAGGPEDTQYF. For the CDR3, the DNA is TGTGCCAGCAGCTTAGTTGCGGGGGGGCCTGAGGATACGCAGTATTTT.

This clonotype has ten or more counts. This chain uses TRBV12-3 or TRBV12-4 with TRBJ1-1; D ambiguous. The CDR3 runs 11 residues. Trimming cost V 6 bases and J 3 bases, with 5 bases left between them. CDR3 loop: CASRGYTEAFF. The CDR3 bases are TGTGCCAGCAGGGGGTACACTGAAGCTTTCTTT.

This clonotype was counted a few times. The chain carries TRBV3-1 and TRBJ2-1; D unclear. This CDR3 is 11 amino acids long. V lost 5 bases and J lost 5, with 4 bases in between. The germline V gene encodes CDR1 LGHDT and CDR2 YNNKEL (reference sequence). For the CDR3, the DNA is TGTGCCAGCAGCAGGAACAATGAGCAGTTCTTC. It translates to CASSRNNEQFF.

This clonotype has just a few counts. The chain has TRBV24-1 and TRBJ1-5; TRBD1 agrees at 7 bases. In germline, CDR1 is KGHDR, CDR2 SFDVKD. The CDR3 runs to 13 residues. Losses at the gene ends were 5 bases for V and 7 bases for J; bases not matched to a gene: 4. CDR3 region: CATSVGGEQPQHF. Here the CDR3 DNA reads TGTGCCACCAGTGTAGGGGGCGAGCAGCCCCAGCATTTT.

This clonotype has just a few counts. The rearrangement joins TRBV5-4 to TRBJ2-7; TRBD2 is a possible D gene (5 bases). This CDR3 is built from 11 residues. Trimming pared 7 bases from V and 5 bases from J, leaving 10 bases between. Germline V lookup: CDR1 SGHNT, CDR2 YYREEE (reference sequence). DNA of the CDR3: TGTGCCAGCTTAAACGGGAACGAGCAGTACTTC. This encodes CASLNGNEQYF.

This clonotype was seen a few times. The chain employs TRBV6-2 or TRBV6-3 and TRBJ1-1; D is undetermined. Germline V gene data show CDR1 as MNHEY and CDR2 as SVGEGT. Trimming stripped 7 bases from V and 5 bases from J, with 17 bases between. The CDR3 totals 14 residues. The CDR3 DNA follows: TGTGCCAGCACCCTGACACCCGTAGGTACTGAAGCTTTCTTT. Residues: CASTLTPVGTEAFF.